This T cell receptor (beta chain) was observed in a study of T cells in Graves' hyperthyroidism and ophthalmopathy. Amplification of TCR beta CDR3 regions was performed using RNA transcripts as template. HTBI primers drove first-round RT-PCR of the TCR CDR3. TCRdb analysed the multiplex PCR reads with MiXCR anew, one entry per CDR3 protein. The sample has 340,000 or so distinct CDR3 sequences; 15% to 20% are singletons. This clonotype was observed many times. The CDR3 consists of 14 residues. The V end was cut by 2 bases, the J end by 3 bases, with 10 bases between. Germline V gene data show CDR1 as SGHRS and CDR2 as YFSETQ.

The V gene is TRBV5-1, the J gene TRBJ2-3, with D perhaps given as TRBD1 or TRBD2 (5 bases each). The origin of this receptor is a woman in her forties or fifties with Graves' hyperthyroidism. Input material: blood. CDR3 nucleotides: TGCGCCAGCAGCTTCGGGACGGAAACAGATACGCAGTATTTT. Protein: CASSFGTETDTQYF.